This is a list of T cell receptor beta chains from one sample in a study of CD8+CD57+ T cells in acquired aplastic anemia. TCRdb analysed the reads with MiXCR anew, one entry per CDR3 protein. The sample holds around 150,000 distinct CDR3 sequences, around 41% seen once. Source material: sorted CD4+, CD8+, or CD8+CD57+ T cells (not recorded which) from PBMCs. These receptors were taken from a human donor in good health, serving as a control. CDR3s include the opening cysteine and the closing phenylalanine or tryptophan. D genes are given only for firm matches. The listing skips clone size in some rows; elsewhere it reads once, few, many or a size class.

TRBJ2-3 . . TRBV24-1 CATSDLGTSTDTQYF TGTGCCACCAGTGATTTGGGCACCAGCACAGATACGCAGTATTTT
TRBJ2-1 TRBD2 few TRBV2 CASGGAGKDGEQFF TGTGCCAGCGGAGGAGCGGGAAAGGATGGTGAGCAGTTCTTC
TRBJ1-6 . . TRBV7-6 CASSLGQGGSPLHF TGTGCCAGCAGCCTAGGCCAGGGTGGATCACCCCTCCACTTT
TRBJ2-3 . many TRBV3-1 CASSQMSGSKDTQYF TGTGCCAGCAGCCAAATGAGCGGAAGTAAAGATACGCAGTATTTT
TRBJ1-5 . . TRBV7-6 CASSLERGNQPQHF TGTGCCAGCAGCTTAGAGAGGGGGAATCAGCCCCAGCATTTT
TRBJ2-7 . . TRBV7-2 CASTETGCYEQYF TGTGCCAGCACCGAGACAGGCTGCTACGAGCAGTACTTC
TRBJ1-1 . many TRBV12-3/TRBV12-4 CASSGEVEAFF TGTGCCAGCAGTGGAGAGGTAGAAGCTTTCTTT
TRBJ2-7 TRBD1 . TRBV10-3 CASGGTGYEQYF TGTGCCAGCGGCGGGACAGGCTACGAGCAGTACTTC
TRBJ2-2 . once TRBV10-3 CAISEGGGPGELFF TGTGCCATCAGTGAGGGGGGGGGCCCTGGGGAGCTGTTTTTT
TRBJ2-1 . many TRBV24-1 CATSEGGGKNEQFF TGTGCCACCAGTGAAGGCGGAGGGAAAAATGAGCAGTTCTTC
TRBJ1-2 . . TRBV27 CASTGRGAYNYGYTF TGTGCCAGCACCGGTCGGGGGGCGTATAACTATGGCTACACCTTC
TRBJ2-1 . many TRBV5-1 CASSGLARGNEQFF TGCGCCAGCAGCGGGCTAGCGCGGGGCAATGAGCAGTTCTTC
TRBJ1-5 TRBD1 . TRBV20-1 CSARDRGQPQHF TGCAGTGCCAGGGACAGGGGGCAGCCCCAGCATTTT
TRBJ2-5 . . TRBV7-3 CASSFPGQPETQYF TGTGCCAGCAGCTTTCCCGGTCAGCCAGAGACCCAGTACTTC
TRBJ1-1 . many TRBV11-3 CASSPRPNTEAFF TGTGCCAGCAGCCCGAGGCCGAACACTGAAGCTTTCTTT
TRBJ1-2 TRBD1 many TRBV18 CASSPQTGWSTF TGTGCCAGCTCACCCCAGACAGGGTGGTCCACCTTC
TRBJ1-1 TRBD1 . TRBV20-1 CSARKTGIEAFF TGCAGTGCTAGGAAGACAGGGATTGAAGCTTTCTTT
TRBJ2-3 . . TRBV30 CAWSKGVRGADTQYF TGTGCCTGGAGTAAGGGGGTTAGGGGCGCAGATACGCAGTATTTT
TRBJ1-4 . . TRBV20-1 CSAGDGGSEKLFF TGCAGTGCTGGAGATGGGGGGAGTGAAAAACTGTTTTTT
TRBJ1-6 . many TRBV10-3 CAISESAGTGLSPLHF TGTGCCATCAGTGAGTCAGCGGGAACAGGGCTTTCACCCCTCCACTTT
TRBJ1-2 . once TRBV19 CASSNTGLSGYTF TGTGCCAGTAGTAATACAGGGTTGAGTGGCTACACCTTC
TRBJ2-2 . many TRBV10-3 CAISDTTGELFF TGTGCCATCAGTGATACCACCGGGGAGCTGTTTTTT
TRBJ1-5 TRBD1 many TRBV2 CASHDRGNQPQHF TGTGCCAGTCACGACAGGGGAAATCAGCCCCAGCATTTT
TRBJ2-6 . many TRBV25-1 CASSALFSGANVLTF TGTGCCAGCAGTGCTCTTTTTTCTGGGGCCAACGTCCTGACTTTC
TRBJ1-2 TRBD1 many TRBV9 CASSPMDRANYGYTF TGTGCCAGCAGCCCCATGGACAGGGCTAACTATGGCTACACCTTC
TRBJ2-7 . . TRBV7-9 CASSLAKDEQYF TGTGCCAGCAGCTTAGCGAAAGACGAGCAGTACTTC
TRBJ2-7 . . TRBV11-2 CASSQGSGASYEQYF TGTGCCAGCAGCCAGGGATCCGGCGCTTCCTACGAGCAGTACTTC
TRBJ1-6 TRBD1 many TRBV27 CASRSTGGLNIHF TGTGCCAGCAGGTCTACAGGGGGCCTAAACATCCACTTT
TRBJ1-1 . . TRBV9 CACSYDGDTEAFF TGTGCTTGCAGCTATGACGGGGACACTGAAGCTTTCTTT
TRBJ1-1 . . TRBV30 CAWGGQGRAFF TGTGCCTGGGGGGGGCAGGGGCGAGCTTTCTTT
TRBJ1-5 . many TRBV20-1 CSARVGRGNQPQHF TGCAGTGCTAGAGTTGGCAGGGGAAATCAGCCCCAGCATTTT
TRBJ1-5 . . TRBV12-3/TRBV12-4 CASSLVLGISNQPQHF TGTGCCAGCAGTTTAGTCCTCGGGATAAGCAATCAGCCCCAGCATTTT
TRBJ1-2 TRBD1 many TRBV20-1 CSAWAGGHYGYTF TGCAGTGCTTGGGCAGGGGGCCACTATGGCTACACCTTC
TRBJ1-2 TRBD1 many TRBV10-3 CASRQGADYGYTF TGTGCCAGCAGACAGGGGGCGGACTATGGCTACACCTTC
TRBJ2-5 . . TRBV19 CASSITWGETQYF TGTGCCAGTAGTATCACCTGGGGAGAGACCCAGTACTTC
TRBJ2-3 TRBD1 many TRBV10-1 CASTGQAADTQYF TGCGCCAGCACTGGACAGGCAGCAGATACGCAGTATTTT
TRBJ2-1 . many TRBV18 CASSPPGQPLGKQFF TGTGCCAGCTCACCACCGGGGCAGCCACTCGGGAAGCAGTTCTTC
TRBJ2-2 . few TRBV10-3 CAISESGQNTGELFF TGTGCCATCAGTGAGTCGGGACAGAACACCGGGGAGCTGTTTTTT
TRBJ1-2 . few TRBV14 CASSVGSGTARGYTF TGTGCCAGCAGCGTTGGCTCTGGTACAGCCAGGGGCTACACCTTC
TRBJ1-2 . . TRBV5-5 CASSLGRGNYGYTF TGTGCCAGCAGCTTGGGCAGGGGAAACTATGGCTACACCTTC
TRBJ1-6 . few TRBV27 CASRSSPGGYSPLHF TGTGCCAGCCGATCTTCCCCCGGGGGGTATTCACCCCTCCACTTT
TRBJ1-4 . . TRBV29-1 CSVPTGTRGEKLFF TGCAGCGTTCCCACAGGCACTCGGGGTGAAAAACTGTTTTTT
TRBJ2-6 . few TRBV27 CASSLQFSGANVLTF TGTGCCAGCAGTTTGCAATTCTCTGGGGCCAACGTCCTGACTTTC
TRBJ2-7 TRBD2 many TRBV2 CASSTGRAFEQYF TGTGCCAGCAGTACCGGGAGGGCCTTCGAGCAGTACTTC
TRBJ1-1 TRBD1 many TRBV20-1 CSALQGARTEAFF TGCAGTGCTCTACAGGGGGCGAGGACTGAAGCTTTCTTT
TRBJ1-1 . few TRBV12-3/TRBV12-4 CASSLGSQNTEAFF TGTGCCAGCAGTTTAGGAAGCCAGAACACTGAAGCTTTCTTT
TRBJ1-2 TRBD1 few TRBV7-2 CASSQPGGLDGYTF TGTGCCAGCAGCCAGCCAGGGGGACTGGATGGCTACACCTTC
TRBJ2-1 TRBD2 . TRBV19 CASRPAGGLYNEQFF TGTGCCAGTCGACCGGCGGGAGGGCTTTACAATGAGCAGTTCTTC
TRBJ2-1 . few TRBV3-1 CASSQAPLASSTYNEQFF TGTGCCAGCAGCCAGGCCCCCTTAGCGTCCAGCACCTACAATGAGCAGTTCTTC
TRBJ2-5 TRBD2 many TRBV12-3/TRBV12-4 CASSSRGGQETQYF TGTGCCAGCAGTTCCCGGGGGGGCCAAGAGACCCAGTACTTC
TRBJ1-5 . many TRBV5-1 CASSPEPSATNQPQHF TGCGCCAGCAGCCCCGAACCCAGCGCTACGAATCAGCCCCAGCATTTT